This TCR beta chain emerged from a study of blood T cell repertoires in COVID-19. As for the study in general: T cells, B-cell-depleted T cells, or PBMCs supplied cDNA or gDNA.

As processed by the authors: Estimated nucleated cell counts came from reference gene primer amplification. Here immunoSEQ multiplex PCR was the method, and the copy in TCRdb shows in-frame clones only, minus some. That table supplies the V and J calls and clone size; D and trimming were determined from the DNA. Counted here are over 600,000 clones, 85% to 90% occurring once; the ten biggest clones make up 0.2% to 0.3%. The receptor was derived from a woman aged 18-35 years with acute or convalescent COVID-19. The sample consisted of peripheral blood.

CDR3 DNA: TGTGCCAGCAGCCCGCCGGGACTAGCGGGGGCCCCAAGCTCCTACAATGAGCAGTTCTTC. Translation: CASSPPGLAGAPSSYNEQFF. The chain links TRBV3-1 (or the pseudogene TRBV3-2) to TRBJ2-1, with 14 bases fitting TRBD2. From germline, CDR1 is LGHDT and CDR2 YNNKEL (reference sequence). The CDR3 is made up of 20 amino acids. The junction had 11 bases not matched to a gene; V was cut back by 4 bases and J by 0 bases.